This is a list of T cell receptor beta chains from one sample in a study of beta chain features in type 1 diabetes. Sequenced by immunoSEQ multiplex PCR; TCRdb stores in-frame clones only, minus some. This sample carries more than 85,000 clones, approximately 37% of them seen once, and the ten largest clones take over 0.065%. The sequencing input was stem cell memory CD4+ T cells from blood. The receptors were sampled from a woman aged 18-29 years in good health. Each CDR3 is given with its conserved first and last residue. D genes are given only for firm matches. Expanded clones get a size class; other rows say once, few or many, or leave the size out.

v_call,clone_size,j_call,d_call,cdr3_aa,cdr3_nt
TRBV7-2,few,TRBJ2-2,TRBD1,CASSYATGFTGELFF,TGTGCCAGCAGTTACGCGACAGGGTTCACCGGGGAGCTGTTTTTT
TRBV27,.,TRBJ1-2,TRBD1,CASRDRGQVYGYTF,TGTGCCAGCAGGGACAGGGGGCAGGTCTATGGCTACACCTTC
TRBV5-1,.,TRBJ2-5,TRBD1,CASSLGQGETQYF,TGCGCCAGCAGCTTGGGACAGGGCGAGACCCAGTACTTC
TRBV15,.,TRBJ2-7,.,CATSTRLQGSKEQYF,TGTGCCACCAGCACCAGGCTGCAGGGGTCGAAGGAGCAGTACTTC
TRBV7-8,.,TRBJ2-2,TRBD2,CASSSRASGDTGELFF,TGTGCCAGCAGCTCCCGGGCTAGCGGAGACACCGGGGAGCTGTTTTTT
TRBV19,few,TRBJ2-7,.,CASMGSAVAYEQYF,TGTGCCAGTATGGGTTCGGCGGTGGCCTACGAGCAGTACTTC
TRBV4-3,.,TRBJ2-6,.,CASSQEKGGYISGANVLTF,TGCGCCAGCAGCCAAGAAAAAGGAGGATACATCTCTGGGGCCAACGTCCTGACTTTC
TRBV11-2,few,TRBJ2-7,TRBD1,CASSGFQDRGLYEQYF,TGTGCCAGCAGCGGATTCCAGGACAGGGGGCTCTACGAGCAGTACTTC
TRBV7-3,.,TRBJ2-3,TRBD1,CASSSGQAGTQYF,TGTGCCAGCAGCTCAGGACAGGCCGGTACGCAGTATTTT
TRBV27,.,TRBJ2-7,.,CASSPIRGEQYF,TGTGCCAGCAGTCCGATTCGAGGCGAGCAGTACTTC
TRBV7-3,few,TRBJ2-2,TRBD1,CASSFLRGPGGELFF,TGTGCCAGCAGCTTCCTCAGGGGGCCTGGCGGGGAGCTGTTTTTT
TRBV30,few,TRBJ1-5,.,CAWSWTGNQPQHF,TGTGCCTGGAGTTGGACAGGCAATCAGCCCCAGCATTTT
TRBV5-1,.,TRBJ2-3,TRBD2,CASSSSRDYITDTQYF,TGCGCCAGCAGCTCCTCCCGGGACTATATCACAGATACGCAGTATTTT
TRBV7-9,few,TRBJ1-5,TRBD1,CASSFGTGKQPQHF,TGTGCCAGCAGCTTCGGGACAGGGAAGCAGCCCCAGCATTTT
TRBV9,.,TRBJ2-7,.,CASSAQGTYEQYF,TGTGCCAGCAGCGCCCAGGGGACCTACGAGCAGTACTTC
TRBV27,.,TRBJ2-3,TRBD2,CASSFGGLAGRWNTQYF,TGTGCCAGCAGTTTTGGAGGACTAGCGGGACGTTGGAATACGCAGTATTTT
TRBV5-4,few,TRBJ2-5,TRBD1,CASSGGQGQTQYF,TGTGCCAGCAGCGGTGGACAGGGGCAGACCCAGTACTTC
TRBV19,few,TRBJ2-1,.,CATSRARGHNEQFF,TGTGCCACTTCCCGGGCCAGGGGCCACAATGAGCAGTTCTTC
TRBV5-1,.,TRBJ2-4,.,CASSFGSGYIQYF,TGCGCCAGCAGCTTTGGATCAGGGTACATTCAGTACTTC
TRBV18,once,TRBJ1-4,.,CASSMQENEKLFF,TGTGCCAGCTCAATGCAGGAAAATGAAAAACTGTTTTTT
TRBV7-9,.,TRBJ2-1,.,CASSLPLGGLTYNEQFF,TGTGCCAGCAGCTTACCTCTTGGGGGACTCACCTACAATGAGCAGTTCTTC
TRBV6-1,.,TRBJ2-3,.,CASSEALGTYTDTQYF,TGTGCCAGCAGTGAAGCTTTGGGGACTTACACAGATACGCAGTATTTT
TRBV14,few,TRBJ2-3,.,CASSQVQRTGIDTQYF,TGTGCCAGCAGCCAAGTACAAAGGACGGGAATAGATACGCAGTATTTT
TRBV5-1,.,TRBJ2-5,.,CASSSQGFQETQYF,TGCGCCAGCAGCTCGCAGGGGTTCCAAGAGACCCAGTACTTC
TRBV19,few,TRBJ2-1,TRBD2,CASSQVRLAGVRNEQFF,TGTGCCAGTAGTCAAGTCCGACTAGCGGGAGTTCGCAATGAGCAGTTCTTC
TRBV11-2,once,TRBJ1-3,.,CASSWAEINTIYF,TGTGCCAGCAGTTGGGCAGAAATAAACACCATATATTTT
TRBV7-9,.,TRBJ2-3,.,CASSLGGPDTQYF,TGTGCCAGCAGCTTAGGGGGCCCAGATACGCAGTATTTT
TRBV28,.,TRBJ2-7,.,CASSLSRTGSYEQYF,TGTGCCAGCAGTTTATCCAGAACCGGGTCCTACGAGCAGTACTTC
TRBV7-3,few,TRBJ2-1,TRBD2,CASSPRLTSGAHNEQFF,TGTGCCAGCAGCCCGAGATTGACTAGCGGGGCCCACAATGAGCAGTTCTTC
TRBV28,.,TRBJ2-4,.,CASSLWQVGVVVAKNIQYF,TGTGCCAGCAGTTTATGGCAGGTGGGAGTTGTGGTAGCCAAAAACATTCAGTACTTC
TRBV6-6,.,TRBJ1-1,TRBD1,CASRNTGTANTEAFF,TGTGCCAGCAGGAACACCGGGACAGCGAACACTGAAGCTTTCTTT
TRBV5-6,.,TRBJ2-4,TRBD1,CASSLTGEAKNIQYF,TGTGCCAGCAGCTTGACAGGGGAAGCCAAAAACATTCAGTACTTC
TRBV5-1,few,TRBJ2-7,TRBD1,CASRPGTETYEQYF,TGCGCCAGCAGGCCCGGGACAGAGACCTACGAGCAGTACTTC
TRBV7-2,.,TRBJ2-3,TRBD2,CASSLQAGLADTQYF,TGTGCCAGCAGCTTACAAGCGGGACTCGCAGATACGCAGTATTTT
TRBV27,once,TRBJ2-1,TRBD2,CASSLQLAAPGFF,TGTGCCAGCAGTTTACAGCTAGCGGCCCCCGGGTTCTTC
TRBV7-9,.,TRBJ2-2,.,CASSSFIGELFF,TGTGCCAGCAGCTCTTTTATCGGGGAGCTGTTTTTT
TRBV7-9,.,TRBJ2-3,TRBD2,CASSSPGLAGADTQYF,TGTGCCAGCAGCTCACCGGGACTAGCGGGGGCAGATACGCAGTATTTT
TRBV18,.,TRBJ2-5,TRBD1,CASSPPSGQGARETQYF,TGTGCCAGCTCACCACCGTCGGGACAGGGGGCTAGAGAGACCCAGTACTTC
TRBV5-4,.,TRBJ2-5,.,CASSLFSGAIPVGTQYF,TGTGCCAGCAGCTTGTTTAGCGGAGCAATTCCGGTCGGGACCCAGTACTTC
TRBV5-1,.,TRBJ1-2,TRBD1,CASSRGQGAEGYTF,TGCGCCAGCAGCCGGGGACAGGGGGCAGAAGGCTACACCTTC